This T cell receptor (beta chain) was sequenced during a study of shared clonotypes between healthy human individuals. About the study: Three CD4 naive, three CD4 memory, two CD8 naive and one CD8 memory plate were used per donor. Study-wide findings and caveats: The study found lower generation probabilities in non-shared clonotypes than in those shared by all four donors. Generally, estimated richness proved larger in naive subsets than it did in memory subsets.

A word on this clone: Its antigen is currently unknown.

This table comes from immunoSEQ multiplex PCR, and its TCRdb copy is limited to in-frame clones, with some not included. The sample contains roughly 2.2 million clones, approximately 95% of which appear only once. This CDR3 has 14 residues. Germline V lookup: CDR1 MDHEN, CDR2 SYDVKM. Trimming cost V 3 bases and J 1 base, with 9 bases left between them. The V gene is TRBV28, the J gene TRBJ2-5, with D hard to call. The receptor was derived from a man aged 18 to 29 in good health. Some clones in this sample may be carry-over from other donors' samples. Sequenced material: naive CD4+ T cells from PBMCs. The subset was: CD45RA+ positively selected. This CDR3 is CASSLTPFQETQYF. The CDR3 DNA reads as TGTGCCAGCAGTTTGACACCATTCCAAGAGACCCAGTACTTC.